These 5 T cell receptor beta chains share one sample of origin, sequenced in a study of Ad26.COV2.S vaccination and SARS-CoV-2 variants. The treatment denotes: some 19 received Ad26.COV2.S at low or high dose, single or two shots; a few received placebo; per-sample allocation not given. After the first vaccine or placebo injection, samples were drawn on day 63. Clones were read by immunoSEQ multiplex PCR, and TCRdb kept only the in-frame ones, dropping some. The top ten clones hold around 7.4% of a sample with about 400,000 clones, about 83% of them seen once. The source was peripheral blood, collected in a trial of Ad26.COV2.S vaccine versus placebo. The source of these receptors is a person aged 18-60 years who received the Ad26.COV2.S COVID-19 vaccine or a placebo.

V gene TRBV6-5 combines with J gene TRBJ1-1; tentative D call: TRBD1 (5 bases). Germline V CDR1 and CDR2: MNHEY, SVGAGI. The CDR3 is 13 residues long. V was pared by 7 bases and J by 4 bases, with 13 bases between. The CDR3 sequence: CASTQVGGTEAFF. The DNA for the CDR3 is TGTGCCAGCACTCAAGTGGGGGGCACTGAAGCTTTCTTT.

The rearrangement uses TRBV12-3 or TRBV12-4 and TRBJ2-4, with 9 bases fitting TRBD2. The V and J ends lost 8 bases and 9 bases, in that order; junction bases with no gene match: 5. The CDR3 runs 12 residues. The CDR3 DNA reads TGTGCCAGCGGACTAGCGACCGTCATTCAGTACTTC. This translates into CASGLATVIQYF.

The rearrangement links TRBV5-1 to TRBJ2-3; 7 bases fit TRBD1. The junction had 9 bases not matched to a gene; V was cut back by 1 base and J by 7 bases. The CDR3 loop spans 15 amino acids. Germline assignment: CDR1 SGHRS and CDR2 YFSETQ. The CDR3 loop is CASSLRTGGSHTQYF. The CDR3 DNA sequence: TGCGCCAGCAGCTTGAGGACAGGCGGGTCACATACGCAGTATTTT.

The chain recombines TRBV7-9 with TRBJ2-2; no definite D call. The V and J ends lost 1 base and 5 bases respectively, with 11 bases between them. Germline CDR1 is SEHNR and CDR2 is FQNEAQ (reference sequence). The CDR3 is 15 residues long. For the CDR3, the DNA is TGTGCCAGCAGCTTAGTCGCTCCTTTGACCGGGGAGCTGTTTTTT. Encoded protein: CASSLVAPLTGELFF.

The chain recombines TRBV5-6 with TRBJ2-7; D is undetermined. The CDR3 consists of 13 residues. CDR1 is SGHDT and CDR2 is YYEEEE in the germline V gene. Trimming cost V 4 bases and J 2 bases, with 10 bases left between them. The CDR3 region is CASSGSFTYEQYF. CDR3 DNA: TGTGCCAGCAGCGGTAGTTTCACCTACGAGCAGTACTTC.